These 18 T cell receptor beta chains came from one sample sequenced in a study of low-dose radiotherapy and immunotherapy resistance in tumors. Time point reported: before trial treatment. TRAV- and TRBV-specific primers were used for first-strand cDNA, which covered alpha and beta chains. Both a constant-region primer and a V-primer adapter served to amplify TCRs across 20 to 25 PCR cycles. TCRdb re-analysed the reads in MiXCR, keeping a single row per CDR3 protein. The data contain approximately 90,000 distinct CDR3 sequences, under 9.5% of them singletons. Specimen: PBMCs, collected before treatment. These receptors originate from a male donor with prostate cancer.

This clonotype showed up many times. The chain joins TRBV28 to TRBJ1-1; TRBD1 is a possible D gene (5 bases). Trimming left V 4 bases short and J 1 base short, with 13 bases between. Germline V gene lookup returns CDR1 MDHEN and CDR2 SYDVKM. The CDR3 contains 15 residues. CDR3 amino acids: CASSSPGTANTEAFF. CDR3 in DNA: TGTGCCAGCAGTTCACCCGGGACGGCGAACACTGAAGCTTTCTTT.

This clonotype has a count of ten or more. V usage is TRBV20-1 and J usage is TRBJ2-7, with a possible D match to TRBD2 (6 bases). Trimming cost V 0 bases and J 0 bases, with 12 bases left between them. CDR3 length: 15 amino acids. Per the germline V gene, CDR1 is DFQATT and CDR2 is SNEGSKA (reference sequence). The CDR3, as DNA: TGCAGTGCTAGAGATGGGTCTAGCGCCTCCTACGAGCAGTACTTC. Its translation is CSARDGSSASYEQYF.

At least ten counts were recorded for this clonotype. The chain joins TRBV7-2 to TRBJ2-7; D ambiguous. The CDR3 spans 15 residues. V was trimmed by 2 bases and J by 3 bases, leaving 14 bases between them. Germline-derived CDR1 and CDR2 are SGHTA and FQGNSA. In nucleotides, the CDR3 is TGTGCCAGCAGCTTATATTTGAGTGTGGACTACGAGCAGTACTTC. Its translation is CASSLYLSVDYEQYF.

Regarding this clonotype: A read error may account for a junction end that differs from germline. V and J are TRBV5-3 and TRBJ2-7; tentative D call: TRBD2 (6 bases). TRBV5-3 has ORF status, its function being uncertain. The CDR3 runs to 15 residues. This CDR3 reads CASSPGLASSYEQYF. The CDR3 nucleotides are TGCGCCAGCAGCCCGGGACTTGCCAGCTCCTACGAGCAGTACTTC.

This clonotype was observed many times. This chain joins TRBV13 and TRBJ2-3, with 14 bases lining up with TRBD2. In germline, CDR1 is PRHDT, CDR2 FYEKMQ (reference sequence). V trimming: 5 bases; J trimming: 5 bases; junction bases outside the gene matches: 6. The CDR3 covers 16 residues. CDR3 bases: TGTGCCAGCAGCCCGCCGGGACTAGCGGGAGTAGATACGCAGTATTTT. The encoded protein is CASSPPGLAGVDTQYF. The full variable domain, rest sourced from reference TRBV13 and TRBJ2-3, is AAGVIQSPRHLIKEKRETATLKCYPIPRHDTVYWYQQGPGQDPQFLISFYEKMQSDKGSIPDRFSAQQFSDYHSELNMSSLELGDSALYFCASSPPGLAGVDTQYFGPGTRLTVL.

This clonotype was detected many times. The V gene is TRBV7-3, the J gene TRBJ2-5, with 9 bases fitting TRBD2. V lost 5 bases to trimming and J lost 5 bases; unmatched junction nucleotides: 9. Germline values: CDR1 SGHTA, CDR2 FQGTGA. The CDR3 covers 15 residues. CDR3 region: CASSAAGTSSETQYF. In DNA, the CDR3 is TGTGCCAGCAGCGCCGCCGGGACTAGCTCCGAGACCCAGTACTTC.

At least ten counts were recorded for this clonotype. The genes are TRBV6-5 and TRBJ1-5; 12 positions match TRBD1. Germline V lookup: CDR1 MNHEY, CDR2 SVGAGI. Trimming at V came to 5 bases and at J to 5 bases, leaving 7 bases not matched to a gene. The CDR3 has 16 residues. CDR3 sequence: CASSPGGTGGYQPQHF. As DNA, the CDR3 is TGTGCCAGCAGTCCGGGAGGGACAGGGGGCTATCAGCCCCAGCATTTT.

This clonotype was detected many times. This sequence joins TRBV13 and TRBJ1-1; possible D gene TRBD1, 5 bases. The ends were cut back, 5 bases at V and 0 bases at J, with 13 bases in the middle. This CDR3 is built from 15 residues. The V gene's germline CDR1 is PRHDT and CDR2 FYEKMQ (reference sequence). The CDR3 spells CASSASRALNTEAFF. The CDR3 nucleotides are TGTGCCAGCAGCGCCTCCAGGGCGTTGAACACTGAAGCTTTCTTT.

This clonotype was recorded at least ten times. The chain is built from TRBV5-1 and TRBJ2-6, with D hard to call. There are 15 residues in the CDR3. Trimming shortened V by 1 base and J by 1 base, and 6 bases separated the two germline ends. Germline V gene data show CDR1 as SGHRS and CDR2 as YFSETQ. CDR3 bases: TGCGCCAGCAGCTTGACGGTGTCTGGGGCCAACGTCCTGACTTTC. Translation gives CASSLTVSGANVLTF.

This clonotype was picked up many times. The V gene is TRBV18, the J gene TRBJ2-1; no definite D call. Trimming cost V 4 bases and J 0 bases, with 10 bases left between them. Germline V gives CDR1 KGHSH, CDR2 LQKENI. The CDR3 runs to 15 residues. Here the CDR3 DNA reads TGTGCCAGCTCACAAAGTGCCTCCTCCTACAATGAGCAGTTCTTC. It yields the protein CASSQSASSYNEQFF.

This clonotype was picked up many times. The chain carries TRBV6-5 and TRBJ1-3; D is undetermined. The CDR3 is made up of 15 amino acids. Germline V gene data show CDR1 as MNHEY and CDR2 as SVGAGI. Trimming pared 5 bases from V and 1 base from J, leaving 12 bases between. The DNA for the CDR3 is TGTGCCAGCAGTCGGACGATAGAGTCTGGAAACACCATATATTTT. It specifies CASSRTIESGNTIYF.

This clonotype was seen many times. V and J are TRBV28 and TRBJ2-3; possibly TRBD2 for D (5 bases). Between the trimmed V and J ends, which lost 3 bases and 0 bases, there was a span of 16 bases. CDR1 is MDHEN, CDR2 SYDVKM, per germline. This CDR3 spans 17 amino acids. The CDR3 reads CASSLSGPTSSTDTQYF. CDR3 bases: TGTGCCAGCAGTTTGAGCGGACCGACTTCTAGCACAGATACGCAGTATTTT.

This rearrangement joins TRBV28 to TRBJ2-7; the match to TRBD1 covers 10 bases. Germline CDR1 is MDHEN and CDR2 is SYDVKM. The ends lost 6 bases at V and 2 bases at J; junction bases unmatched: 7. The CDR3 totals 15 residues. Here the CDR3 reads CASRLRDRGPYEQYF. As DNA, the CDR3 is TGTGCCAGCAGACTCCGGGACAGGGGCCCCTACGAGCAGTACTTC.

This clonotype was seen many times. The gene calls are TRBV18 and TRBJ2-1; D ambiguous. The V end lost 4 bases, the J end lost 9 bases, and 16 bases lay between the germline ends. This CDR3 is 14 amino acids long. Germline V gene lookup returns CDR1 KGHSH and CDR2 LQKENI. CDR3 coding DNA: TGTGCCAGCTCACGAAACGAACAGACGAGTGAGCAGTTCTTC. Translation: CASSRNEQTSEQFF.

The CDR3 sequence is CSEKASGSEQFF. The CDR3 DNA reads as TGCAGCGAGAAGGCTAGCGGTAGTGAGCAGTTCTTC. The chain joins TRBV29-1 to TRBJ2-1; 7 bases line up with TRBD2. V was clipped by 7 bases and J by 9 bases; unmatched bases: 9. Germline CDR1 and CDR2: SQVTM and ANQGSEA. This CDR3 has 12 amino acids.

This clonotype has ten or more counts. The V and J genes are TRBV12-3 or TRBV12-4 and TRBJ2-1; the D gene is possibly TRBD2 (6 bases). The CDR3 is 12 amino acids. Deletions cut 4 bases from V and 7 bases from J, with 8 bases between. CDR3 region: CASSWGDNEQFF. The CDR3 DNA is TGTGCCAGCAGTTGGGGGGATAATGAGCAGTTCTTC.

The chain uses TRBV9 and TRBJ1-5, with TRBD1 as a possible D gene (5 bases). Deletions cut 0 bases from V and 6 bases from J, with 13 bases between. The length of the CDR3 is 15 residues. From germline, CDR1 is SGDLS and CDR2 YYNGEE. CDR3 DNA sequence: TGTGCCAGCAGCGTAGCGGGGCAGGTTGGTCAGCCCCAGCATTTT. Translation gives CASSVAGQVGQPQHF.

The rearrangement uses TRBV12-3 or TRBV12-4 and TRBJ1-3; D uncertain. Trimming took 5 bases from V and 2 from J, leaving 16 bases between them. The CDR3 is 16 amino acids. The DNA of the CDR3 is TGTGCCAGCAGTGCTGCTGCCCTGATAACTGGAAACACCATATATTTT. This encodes CASSAAALITGNTIYF.